This T cell receptor beta chain was obtained from a study of cytomegalovirus exposure and HLA in healthy donors. Study-wide findings and caveats: Most of the TCR beta V segments (in an earlier analysis) were productive either about 87% or about 30% of the time. Cytomegalovirus-associated status was assigned to approximately 160 TCR beta chains. The authors considered a cluster of highly shared sequence variants likely to be a sequencing artifact.

As regards this clone: What it recognizes is unknown.

The PCR contained 60 Vbeta and 13 Jbeta primers. Original data processing: Some 12 million shared chains were among the approximately 82 million unique TCR beta chains that a later analysis counted. Sequencing was performed with immunoSEQ multiplex PCR; in TCRdb, only in-frame clones are kept and a portion is missing. V, J and clone size are taken as reported in that table, and D and trimming were inferred from the DNA itself. The sample holds approximately 110,000 clones, roughly 74% seen once. Germline V gene lookup returns CDR1 PRHDT and CDR2 FYEKMQ (reference sequence). The CDR3 is 17 residues long. Losses at the gene ends were 3 bases for V and 6 bases for J; bases not matched to a gene: 13.

Sample: PBMCs. This chain joins TRBV13 and TRBJ2-1; 8 bases agree with TRBD2. This sequence was found in a man aged 35-49 years in good health and CMV-seronegative. The CDR3 region has the DNA TGTGCCAGCAGCTTCCTCCTACAAGCGGGAGTGAGCAATGAGCAGTTCTTC. Amino acids: CASSFLLQAGVSNEQFF.